This T cell receptor (beta chain) was sequenced in a study of T cells expressing NK-cell markers. About the study: The TCR beta repertoires were obtained from sorted CD3+CD56+NKG2C+, CD3+CD56+NKG2C- and CD3+CD56-NKG2C+ T cells.

The CDR3 runs 15 residues. The germline gives CDR1 SGHTA, CDR2 FQGTGA. Reanalyzing the 5' RACE reads, TCRdb keeps one entry per CDR3 protein, without DNA. The sample includes 350,000 to 450,000 distinct CDR3 sequences. The sample was blood T cells: a sorted CD56 or NKG2C T cell subset, CD4+ or CD8+ T cells, or bulk PBMC T cells (not recorded which). This chain links TRBV7-3 with TRBJ2-3; as DNA is missing, the TRBD2 call by TCRdb cannot be tested. This clonotype was sampled from a man between 18 and 69 years old in good health. The CDR3 protein is CASSFAGGFTDTQYF.